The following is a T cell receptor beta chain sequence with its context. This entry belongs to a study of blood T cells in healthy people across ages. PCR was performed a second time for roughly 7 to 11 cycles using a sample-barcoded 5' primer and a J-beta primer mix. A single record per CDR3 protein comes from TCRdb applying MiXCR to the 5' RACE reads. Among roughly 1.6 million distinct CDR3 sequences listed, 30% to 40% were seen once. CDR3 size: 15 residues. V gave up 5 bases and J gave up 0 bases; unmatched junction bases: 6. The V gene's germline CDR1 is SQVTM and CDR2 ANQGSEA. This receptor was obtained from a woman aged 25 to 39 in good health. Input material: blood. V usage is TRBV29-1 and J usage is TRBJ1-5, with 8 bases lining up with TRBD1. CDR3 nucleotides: TGCAGCGTTTCAGGGGGCGGGAGTAGCAATCAGCCCCAGCATTTT. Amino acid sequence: CSVSGGGSSNQPQHF.